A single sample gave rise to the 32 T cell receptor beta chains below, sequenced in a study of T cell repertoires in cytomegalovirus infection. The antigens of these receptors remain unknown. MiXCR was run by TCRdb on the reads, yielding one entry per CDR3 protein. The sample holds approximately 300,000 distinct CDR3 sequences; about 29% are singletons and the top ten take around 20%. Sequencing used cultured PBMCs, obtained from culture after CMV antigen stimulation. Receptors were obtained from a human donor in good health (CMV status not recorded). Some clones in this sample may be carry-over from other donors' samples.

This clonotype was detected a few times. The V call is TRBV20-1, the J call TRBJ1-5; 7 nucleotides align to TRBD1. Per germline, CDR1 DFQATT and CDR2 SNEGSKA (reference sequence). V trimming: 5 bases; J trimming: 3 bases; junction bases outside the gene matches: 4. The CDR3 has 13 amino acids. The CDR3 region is CSAGDRLNQPQHF. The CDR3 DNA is TGCAGTGCTGGGGACAGACTCAATCAGCCCCAGCATTTT.

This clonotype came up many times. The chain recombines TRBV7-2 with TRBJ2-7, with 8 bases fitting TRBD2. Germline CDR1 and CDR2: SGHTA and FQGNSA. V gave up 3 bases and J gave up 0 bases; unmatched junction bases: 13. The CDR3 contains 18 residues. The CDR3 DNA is TGTGCCAGCAGCTTTGCCTCACTTGCGGGGGGTACCTCCTACGAGCAGTACTTC. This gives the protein CASSFASLAGGTSYEQYF.

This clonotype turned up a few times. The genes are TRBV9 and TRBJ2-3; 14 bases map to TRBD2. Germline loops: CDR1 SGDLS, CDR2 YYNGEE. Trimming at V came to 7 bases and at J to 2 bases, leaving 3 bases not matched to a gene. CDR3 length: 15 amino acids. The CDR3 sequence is CASGTSGSFTDTQYF. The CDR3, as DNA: TGTGCCAGCGGGACTAGCGGGAGCTTCACAGATACGCAGTATTTT. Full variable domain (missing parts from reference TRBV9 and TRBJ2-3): DSGVTQTPKHLITATGQRVTLRCSPRSGDLSVYWYQQSLDQGLQFLIQYYNGEERAKGNILERFSAQQFPDLHSELNLSSLELGDSALYFCASGTSGSFTDTQYFGPGTRLTVL.

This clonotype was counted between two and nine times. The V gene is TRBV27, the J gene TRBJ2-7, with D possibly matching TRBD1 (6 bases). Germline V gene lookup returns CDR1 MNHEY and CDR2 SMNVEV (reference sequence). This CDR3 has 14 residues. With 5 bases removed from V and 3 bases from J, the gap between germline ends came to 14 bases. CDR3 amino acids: CASSASGTRYEQYF. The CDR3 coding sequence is TGTGCCAGCAGTGCTTCCGGGACACGCTACGAGCAGTACTTC.

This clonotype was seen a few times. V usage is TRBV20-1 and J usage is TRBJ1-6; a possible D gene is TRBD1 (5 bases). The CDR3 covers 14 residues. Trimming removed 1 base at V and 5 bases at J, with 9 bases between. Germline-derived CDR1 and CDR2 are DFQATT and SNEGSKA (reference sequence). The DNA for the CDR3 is TGCAGTGCTAGAGTTGGGGGGGATAATTCACCCCTCCACTTT. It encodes CSARVGGDNSPLHF.

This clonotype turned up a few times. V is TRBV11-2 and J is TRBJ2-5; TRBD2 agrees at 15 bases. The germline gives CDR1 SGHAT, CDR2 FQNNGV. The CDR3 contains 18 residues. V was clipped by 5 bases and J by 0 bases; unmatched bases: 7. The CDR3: CASSPRGTSGRNQETQYF. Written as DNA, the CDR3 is TGTGCCAGCAGCCCGCGCGGGACTAGCGGGAGGAACCAAGAGACCCAGTACTTC.

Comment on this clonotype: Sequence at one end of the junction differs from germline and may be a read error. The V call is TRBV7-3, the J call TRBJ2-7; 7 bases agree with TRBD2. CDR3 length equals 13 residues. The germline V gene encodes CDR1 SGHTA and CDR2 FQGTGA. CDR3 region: CASSLDGDYVQYF. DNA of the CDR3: TGTGCCAGCAGCCTGGACGGGGACTACGTGCAGTACTTC.

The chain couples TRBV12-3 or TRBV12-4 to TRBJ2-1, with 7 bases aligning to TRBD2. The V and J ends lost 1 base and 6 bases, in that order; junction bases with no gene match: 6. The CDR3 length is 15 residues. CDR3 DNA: TGTGCCAGCAGTTTAGGCGGGAGCAGCGGCAATGAGCAGTTCTTC. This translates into CASSLGGSSGNEQFF.

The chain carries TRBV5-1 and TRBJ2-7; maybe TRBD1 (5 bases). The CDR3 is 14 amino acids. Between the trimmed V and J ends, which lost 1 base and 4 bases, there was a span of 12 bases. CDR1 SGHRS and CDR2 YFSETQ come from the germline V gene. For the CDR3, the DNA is TGCGCCAGCAGCTTGTGGCAGGGCCCGTACGAGCAGTACTTC. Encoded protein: CASSLWQGPYEQYF.

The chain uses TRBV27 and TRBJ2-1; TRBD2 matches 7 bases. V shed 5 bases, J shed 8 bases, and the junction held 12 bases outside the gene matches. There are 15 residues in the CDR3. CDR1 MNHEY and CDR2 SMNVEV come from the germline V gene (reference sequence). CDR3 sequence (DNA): TGTGCCAGCAGTCCTAGCGGTCTCTGGGTGGATGAGCAGTTCTTC. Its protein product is CASSPSGLWVDEQFF.

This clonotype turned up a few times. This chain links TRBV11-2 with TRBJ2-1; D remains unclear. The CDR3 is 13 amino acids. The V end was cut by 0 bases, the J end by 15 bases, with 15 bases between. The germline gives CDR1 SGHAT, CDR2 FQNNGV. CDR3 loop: CASSLDRRNVPFF. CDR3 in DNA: TGTGCCAGCAGCTTAGATCGACGGAATGTGCCGTTCTTC.

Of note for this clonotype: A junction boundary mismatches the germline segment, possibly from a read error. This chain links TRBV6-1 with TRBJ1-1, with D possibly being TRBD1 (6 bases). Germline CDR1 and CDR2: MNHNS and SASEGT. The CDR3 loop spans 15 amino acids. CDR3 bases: TGTGCCAGCAGGGTCCGGGACACCTTAAACATTGAAGCTTTCTTT. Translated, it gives CASRVRDTLNIEAFF.

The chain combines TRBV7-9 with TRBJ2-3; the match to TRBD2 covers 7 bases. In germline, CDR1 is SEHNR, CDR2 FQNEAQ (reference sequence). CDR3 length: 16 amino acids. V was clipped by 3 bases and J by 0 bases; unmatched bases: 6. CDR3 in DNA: TGTGCCAGCAGCTTCCTGACTAGCAGTAGCACAGATACGCAGTATTTT. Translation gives CASSFLTSSSTDTQYF.

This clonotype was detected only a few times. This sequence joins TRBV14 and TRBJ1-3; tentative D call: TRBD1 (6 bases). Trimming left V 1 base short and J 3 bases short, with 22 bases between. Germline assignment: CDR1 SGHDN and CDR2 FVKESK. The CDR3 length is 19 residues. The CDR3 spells CASSQVLAPGAIFGNTIYF. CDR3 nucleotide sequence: TGTGCCAGCAGCCAAGTCCTTGCTCCGGGGGCGATCTTTGGAAACACCATATATTTT.

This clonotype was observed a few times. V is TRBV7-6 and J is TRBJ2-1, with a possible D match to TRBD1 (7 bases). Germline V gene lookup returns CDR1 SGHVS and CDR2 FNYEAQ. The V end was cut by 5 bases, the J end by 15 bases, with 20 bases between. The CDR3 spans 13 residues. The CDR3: CASSPRDSLTAFF. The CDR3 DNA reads TGTGCCAGCAGCCCGCGGGACAGTCTGACGGCGTTCTTC.

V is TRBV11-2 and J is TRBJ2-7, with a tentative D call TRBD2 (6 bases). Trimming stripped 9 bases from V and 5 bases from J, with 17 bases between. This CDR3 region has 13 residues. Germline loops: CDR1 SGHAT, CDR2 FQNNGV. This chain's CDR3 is CASSASGRHEQYF. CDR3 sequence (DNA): TGTGCCAGTTCAGCGAGCGGGCGGCACGAGCAGTACTTC.

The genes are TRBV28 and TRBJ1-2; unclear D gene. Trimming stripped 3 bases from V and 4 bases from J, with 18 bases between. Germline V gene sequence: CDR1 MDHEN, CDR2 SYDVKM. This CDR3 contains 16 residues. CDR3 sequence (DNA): TGTGCCAGCAGTTTCCTCAACCGCCGCCGGACCTATGGCTACACCTTC. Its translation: CASSFLNRRRTYGYTF.

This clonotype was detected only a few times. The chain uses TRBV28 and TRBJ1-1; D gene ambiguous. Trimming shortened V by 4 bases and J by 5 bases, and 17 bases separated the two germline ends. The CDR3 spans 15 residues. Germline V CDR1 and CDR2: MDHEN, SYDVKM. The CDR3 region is CASSSPGSTRTEAFF. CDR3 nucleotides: TGTGCCAGCAGTTCGCCAGGAAGCACTAGGACTGAAGCTTTCTTT. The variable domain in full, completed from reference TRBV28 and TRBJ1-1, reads DVKVTQSSRYLVKRTGEKVFLECVQDMDHENMFWYRQDPGLGLRLIYFSYDVKMKEKGDIPEGYSVSREKKERFSLILESASTNQTSMYLCASSSPGSTRTEAFFGQGTRLTVV.

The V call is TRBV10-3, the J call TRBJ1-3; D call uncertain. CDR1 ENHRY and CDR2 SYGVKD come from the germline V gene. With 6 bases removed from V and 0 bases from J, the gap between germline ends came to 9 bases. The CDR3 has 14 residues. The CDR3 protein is CAIRKEVSGNTIYF. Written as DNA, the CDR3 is TGTGCCATCAGGAAGGAGGTCTCTGGAAACACCATATATTTT.

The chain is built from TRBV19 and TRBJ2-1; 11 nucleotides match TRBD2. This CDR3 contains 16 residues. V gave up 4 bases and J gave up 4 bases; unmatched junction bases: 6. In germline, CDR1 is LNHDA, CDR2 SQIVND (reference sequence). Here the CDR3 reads CASSTPPSGGYNEQFF. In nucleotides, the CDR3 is TGTGCCAGTAGTACCCCCCCTAGCGGGGGGTACAATGAGCAGTTCTTC.

CDR3 in amino acids: CASSPRQGDNYGYTF. CDR3 nucleotide sequence: TGTGCCAGCTCACCACGGCAGGGGGATAACTATGGCTACACCTTC. The chain links TRBV18 to TRBJ1-2; 7 nucleotides agree with TRBD1. V gave up 1 base and J gave up 1 base; unmatched junction bases: 3. The V gene's germline CDR1 is KGHSH and CDR2 LQKENI. The CDR3 is 15 amino acids.

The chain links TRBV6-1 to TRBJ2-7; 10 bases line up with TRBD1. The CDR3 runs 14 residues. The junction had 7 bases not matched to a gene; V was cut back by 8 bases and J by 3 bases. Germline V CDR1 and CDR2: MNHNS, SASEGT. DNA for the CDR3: TGTGCCAGCCGAACCGGGACAGGGGACTACGAGCAGTACTTC. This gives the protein CASRTGTGDYEQYF.

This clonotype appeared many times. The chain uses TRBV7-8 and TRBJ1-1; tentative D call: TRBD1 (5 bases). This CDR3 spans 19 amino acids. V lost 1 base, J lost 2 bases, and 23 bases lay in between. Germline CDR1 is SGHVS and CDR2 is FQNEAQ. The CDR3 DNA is TGTGCCAGCAGCTTAGGGGACGGCCTTACGCTGGGGTTAAACACTGAAGCTTTCTTT. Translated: CASSLGDGLTLGLNTEAFF.

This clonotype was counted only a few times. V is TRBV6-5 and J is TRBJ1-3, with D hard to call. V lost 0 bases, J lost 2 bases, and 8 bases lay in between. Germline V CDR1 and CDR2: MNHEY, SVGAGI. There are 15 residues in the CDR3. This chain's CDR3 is CASSYSNRAGNTIYF. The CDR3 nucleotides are TGTGCCAGCAGTTACTCGAATAGGGCTGGAAACACCATATATTTT.

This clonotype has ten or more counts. The CDR3: CASSPPAARGLAPNEQFF. In DNA, the CDR3 is TGTGCCAGCAGCCCCCCGGCAGCACGGGGGCTAGCGCCCAATGAGCAGTTCTTC. The genes are TRBV7-2 and TRBJ2-1, with D tentatively TRBD1 or TRBD2 (6 bases each). The CDR3 is made up of 18 amino acids. From germline, CDR1 is SGHTA and CDR2 FQGNSA. Trimming pared 5 bases from V and 6 bases from J, leaving 26 bases between.

The CDR3 sequence: CASTWGRGGGEQYF. DNA for the CDR3: TGTGCCAGCACGTGGGGTAGAGGTGGAGGGGAGCAGTACTTC. The chain couples TRBV7-8 to TRBJ2-7; TRBD2 might be the D (6 bases). Germline-derived CDR1 and CDR2 are SGHVS and FQNEAQ. Between the trimmed V and J ends, which lost 7 bases and 7 bases, there was a span of 20 bases. The CDR3 length is 14 residues. Full variable domain (outside the CDR3, taken from reference TRBV7-8 and TRBJ2-7): GAGVSQSPRYKVAKRGQDVALRCDPISGHVSLFWYQQALGQGPEFLTYFQNEAQLDKSGLPSDRFFAERPEGSVSTLKIQRTQQEDSAVYLCASTWGRGGGEQYFGPGTRLTVT.

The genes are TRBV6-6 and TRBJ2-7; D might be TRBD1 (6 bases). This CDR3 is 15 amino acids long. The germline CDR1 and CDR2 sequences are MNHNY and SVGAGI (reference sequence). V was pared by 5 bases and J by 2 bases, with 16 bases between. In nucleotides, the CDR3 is TGTGCCAGCAGTGCCTACAGGGTTCCCGCCTACGAGCAGTACTTC. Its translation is CASSAYRVPAYEQYF.

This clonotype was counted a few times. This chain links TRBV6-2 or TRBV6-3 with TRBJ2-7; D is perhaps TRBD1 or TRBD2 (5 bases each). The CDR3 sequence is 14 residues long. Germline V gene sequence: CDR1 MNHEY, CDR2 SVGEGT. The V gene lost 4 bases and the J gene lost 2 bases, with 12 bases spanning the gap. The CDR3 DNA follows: TGTGCCAGCAGTTCCGACGGGACGGCCTACGAGCAGTACTTC. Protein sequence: CASSSDGTAYEQYF.

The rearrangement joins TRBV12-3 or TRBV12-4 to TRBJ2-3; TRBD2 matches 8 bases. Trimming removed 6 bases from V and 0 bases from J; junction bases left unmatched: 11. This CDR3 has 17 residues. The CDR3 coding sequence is TGTGCCAGCAGGGGAGGACTAGCAGAAACTAGCACAGATACGCAGTATTTT. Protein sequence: CASRGGLAETSTDTQYF.

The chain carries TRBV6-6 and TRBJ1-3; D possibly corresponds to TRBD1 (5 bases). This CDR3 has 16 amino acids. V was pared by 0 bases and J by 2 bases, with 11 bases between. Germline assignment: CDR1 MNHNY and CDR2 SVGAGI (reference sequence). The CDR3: CASSYSGEGAGNTIYF. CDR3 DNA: TGTGCCAGCAGTTACTCGGGGGAAGGCGCTGGAAACACCATATATTTT.

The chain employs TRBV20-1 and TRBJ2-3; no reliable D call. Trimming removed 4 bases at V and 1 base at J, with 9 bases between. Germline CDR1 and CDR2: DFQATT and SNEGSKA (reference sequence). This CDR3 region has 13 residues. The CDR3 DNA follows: TGCAGTGCTAAATACCTAGGCACAGATACGCAGTATTTT. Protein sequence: CSAKYLGTDTQYF.

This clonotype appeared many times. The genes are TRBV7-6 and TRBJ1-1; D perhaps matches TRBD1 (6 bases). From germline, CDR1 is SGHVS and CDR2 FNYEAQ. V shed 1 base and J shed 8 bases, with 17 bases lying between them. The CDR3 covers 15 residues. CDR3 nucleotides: TGTGCCAGCAGCTTAGGTGGGACAATGAAATCAGAAGCTTTCTTT. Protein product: CASSLGGTMKSEAFF.